This T cell receptor (beta chain) is from a study of blood T cell repertoires in COVID-19. As handled by the study authors: Nucleated cell number was recorded as an estimate derived from reference gene primer amplification. TCRdb keeps only in-frame clones here, not all; method: immunoSEQ multiplex PCR. The V and J calls and clone size come from that table; D and trimming were worked out from the DNA. The sample carries 300,000 to 400,000 clones, about 90% recorded once. Trimming took off 4 bases at V and 0 bases at J, with 13 bases between the two ends. The germline V gene has CDR1 SEHNR and CDR2 FQNEAQ (reference sequence). CDR3 length equals 16 residues. Recruits, aged roughly 18 to 90 years, lived in 20 to 30 US areas.

The genes are TRBV7-9 and TRBJ1-3; tentatively, D is TRBD1 (6 bases). The sample taken for sequencing was PBMCs or T cells enriched from blood (not recorded which). This receptor was taken from a woman in her thirties who had recovered from COVID-19. The CDR3 protein is CASSWGQAISGNTIYF. In nucleotides, the CDR3 is TGTGCCAGCAGCTGGGGGCAGGCGATCTCTGGAAACACCATATATTTT.